The 19 T cell receptor beta chains listed next were all sequenced from one sample in a study of shared clonotypes between healthy human individuals (dated by TCRdb to about 2020). CD8 naive samples were CD45RO-negative cells positively selected for CCR7, giving a CD45RA+CCR7+ population that excluded TemRA cells. Library generation was performed with the immunoSEQ multiplex PCR assay. TCRdb retrieved this table from immuneACCESS and kept in-frame rearrangements only. Not all clones are present; in checked studies, unresolved V genes account for under half, and no reason is known for the remainder. This sample has 1.5 million to 2.5 million clones in its table, and roughly 95% of those were observed once. The ten largest clones add up to 1.2% of the sample. The sample was naive CD8+ T cells sorted from blood. The intended sense of this specimen's cell subset or site label: CD45RA+CCR7+. These TCRs come from a man in his late teens or twenties in good health.

In the case of this clone: This CDR3 is also generated by other DNA sequences in the sample. The V gene is TRBV4-1, the J gene TRBJ1-5, with D hard to call. CDR1 is MGHRA, CDR2 YSYEKL, per germline. The CDR3 length is 13 residues. V was shortened by 2 bases and J by 6 bases, with 8 bases between the two germline ends. The CDR3 sequence is CASSQTGGQPQHF. CDR3 DNA sequence: TGCGCCAGCAGCCAAACGGGTGGTCAGCCCCAGCATTTT.

The gene calls are TRBV9 and TRBJ2-7, with 9 bases that match TRBD2. CDR3 length equals 16 residues. The germline gives CDR1 SGDLS, CDR2 YYNGEE. Trimming cost V 0 bases and J 3 bases; bases outside gene matches: 7. The CDR3 DNA is TGTGCCAGCAGCGTAGAGGCGGGAGGGCCGCACTACGAGCAGTACTTC. The encoded protein is CASSVEAGGPHYEQYF.

The genes are TRBV15 and TRBJ2-5; D is possibly TRBD1 or TRBD2 (5 bases each). CDR3 length: 13 amino acids. Germline CDR1 reads LNHNV; CDR2 reads YYDKDF (reference sequence). V was shortened by 5 bases and J by 1 base, with 8 bases between the two germline ends. CDR3 sequence: CATSYGGQETQYF. CDR3 in DNA: TGTGCCACCAGCTATGGGGGCCAAGAGACCCAGTACTTC.

The V call is TRBV7-3, the J call TRBJ2-2, with 9 bases matching TRBD2. Trimming cost V 3 bases and J 6 bases; bases outside gene matches: 2. CDR3 length: 14 residues. CDR1 is SGHTA, CDR2 FQGTGA, per germline. This CDR3 is CASSLLAGPGELFF. The CDR3 nucleotides read TGTGCCAGCAGCTTGCTAGCGGGGCCCGGGGAGCTGTTTTTT.

The J gene is TRBJ2-1, the V gene TRBV4-1; D might be TRBD1 (6 bases). CDR3 length: 14 amino acids. V gave up 2 bases and J gave up 7 bases, with 12 bases separating them. Germline V lookup: CDR1 MGHRA, CDR2 YSYEKL. Written as DNA, the CDR3 is TGCGCCAGCAGCCAATCTTGGGGGCTGAATGAGCAGTTCTTC. As protein: CASSQSWGLNEQFF.

V is TRBV5-6 and J is TRBJ2-7; D is possibly TRBD2 (7 bases). Germline assignment: CDR1 SGHDT and CDR2 YYEEEE. V shed 0 bases and J shed 0 bases, with 10 bases lying between them. There are 15 residues in the CDR3. CDR3 sequence reads: CASSLAGGGSYEQYF. The CDR3 bases are TGTGCCAGCAGCTTGGCGGGGGGCGGCTCCTACGAGCAGTACTTC.

The J gene is TRBJ2-1, the V gene TRBV27; perhaps TRBD1 as D (5 bases). Trimming stripped 3 bases from V and 4 bases from J, with 25 bases between. Germline assignment: CDR1 MNHEY and CDR2 SMNVEV (reference sequence). This CDR3 contains 19 residues. The DNA of the CDR3 is TGTGCCAGCAGTTTTTTCCCCCCCGCGCAGGGCCGAACATACAATGAGCAGTTCTTC. It is translated as CASSFFPPAQGRTYNEQFF.

This clone was found once. The chain couples TRBV19 to TRBJ1-2; 7 bases map to TRBD1. This CDR3 is 17 amino acids long. CDR1 is LNHDA, CDR2 SQIVND, per germline (reference sequence). Losses at the gene ends were 5 bases for V and 4 bases for J; bases not matched to a gene: 16. This CDR3 reads CASSPYGLTGTAYGYTF. In nucleotides, the CDR3 is TGTGCCAGTAGTCCTTATGGATTGACAGGGACGGCCTATGGCTACACCTTC.

Note on this clone: Other nucleotide sequences in the sample specify the same CDR3. The CDR3 reads CSVEGLYEQYF. CDR3 sequence (DNA): TGCAGCGTTGAAGGACTCTACGAGCAGTACTTC. The chain is built from TRBV29-1 and TRBJ2-7; D remains unclear. Per germline, CDR1 SQVTM and CDR2 ANQGSEA. CDR3 length: 11 residues. V was trimmed by 1 base and J by 3 bases, leaving 4 bases between them.

The chain has TRBV5-1 and TRBJ2-1; 7 bases map to TRBD2. The CDR3 runs 14 residues. V trimming: 7 bases; J trimming: 6 bases; junction bases outside the gene matches: 10. Germline values: CDR1 SGHRS, CDR2 YFSETQ. Here the CDR3 DNA reads TGCGCCAGCTGGGGGGGAGATGACCCCAATGAGCAGTTCTTC. Encoded protein: CASWGGDDPNEQFF.

The J gene is TRBJ2-2, the V gene TRBV29-1; 8 bases match TRBD2. CDR3 length equals 14 residues. Germline values: CDR1 SQVTM, CDR2 ANQGSEA. Trimming at V came to 0 bases and at J to 6 bases, leaving 3 bases not matched to a gene. CDR3 in amino acids: CSVEDPGGAGELFF. CDR3 DNA: TGCAGCGTTGAAGATCCCGGGGGGGCCGGGGAGCTGTTTTTT.

On this clone: Within the sample, other DNA sequences also encode this same CDR3. The CDR3 bases are TGTGCCAGCAGCGTAGCAAGGAGCACAGATACGCAGTATTTT. Encoded protein: CASSVARSTDTQYF. V is TRBV9 and J is TRBJ2-3; D not certain. The CDR3 has 14 amino acids. The germline CDR1 and CDR2 sequences are SGDLS and YYNGEE. Trimming pared 0 bases from V and 0 bases from J, leaving 5 bases between.

This chain connects TRBV10-3 to TRBJ1-4, with D hard to call. V dropped 0 bases and J dropped 7 bases, with 12 bases sitting between them. CDR3 length equals 15 residues. Per germline, CDR1 ENHRY and CDR2 SYGVKD. The CDR3 protein is CAISESPGWGEKLFF. The CDR3 nucleotides read TGTGCCATCAGTGAGTCTCCAGGCTGGGGTGAAAAACTGTTTTTT.

The genes are TRBV19 and TRBJ2-1; perhaps TRBD1 as D (5 bases). Germline V gene data show CDR1 as LNHDA and CDR2 as SQIVND (reference sequence). The CDR3 loop spans 14 amino acids. The V gene lost 8 bases and the J gene lost 0 bases, with 11 bases spanning the gap. The CDR3 region has the DNA TGTGCCAGTGCCGACAGACCCTCCTACAATGAGCAGTTCTTC. This gives the protein CASADRPSYNEQFF. The whole variable domain, remainder taken from reference TRBV19 and TRBJ2-1, is DGGITQSPKYLFRKEGQNVTLSCEQNLNHDAMYWYRQDPGQGLRLIYYSQIVNDFQKGDIAEGYSVSREKKESFPLTVTSAQKNPTAFYLCASADRPSYNEQFFGPGTRLTVL.

The chain has TRBV9 and TRBJ2-5; D is undetermined. V lost 3 bases and J lost 5, with 17 bases in between. Germline lookup yields CDR1 SGDLS and CDR2 YYNGEE. This CDR3 is built from 15 residues. The CDR3 here is CASSAYDLVGETQYF. CDR3 in DNA: TGTGCCAGCAGCGCTTACGACTTGGTGGGGGAGACCCAGTACTTC. Drawing the rest from reference TRBV9 and TRBJ2-5, the complete variable domain is DSGVTQTPKHLITATGQRVTLRCSPRSGDLSVYWYQQSLDQGLQFLIQYYNGEERAKGNILERFSAQQFPDLHSELNLSSLELGDSALYFCASSAYDLVGETQYFGPGTRLLVL.

The chain is built from TRBV9 and TRBJ2-7; no definite D call. Germline values: CDR1 SGDLS, CDR2 YYNGEE. Trimming pared 4 bases from V and 3 bases from J, leaving 8 bases between. The CDR3 is 12 residues long. CDR3 loop: CASSRVDYEQYF. CDR3 in DNA: TGTGCCAGCAGCAGAGTGGACTACGAGCAGTACTTC.

This clone was seen a single time. The chain recombines TRBV11-2 with TRBJ2-2; D is ambiguous. The CDR3 consists of 12 residues. CDR1 and CDR2 (germline): SGHAT, FQNNGV. Between the trimmed V and J ends, which lost 8 bases and 5 bases, there was a span of 9 bases. Here the CDR3 DNA reads TGTGCCAGCGTCCAAGGAACCGGGGAGCTGTTTTTT. This gives the protein CASVQGTGELFF.

This rearrangement joins TRBV2 to TRBJ2-1; 12 bases are a match to TRBD2. The CDR3 contains 13 residues. The V gene's germline CDR1 is SNHLY and CDR2 FYNNEI. V was pared by 8 bases and J by 8 bases, with 4 bases of the junction left unmatched. The CDR3 nucleotides are TGTGCCAGCGGGCTAGCGGGGGGGGATGAGCAGTTCTTC. Encoded protein: CASGLAGGDEQFF. Drawing the rest from reference TRBV2 and TRBJ2-1, the complete variable domain is EPEVTQTPSHQVTQMGQEVILRCVPISNHLYFYWYRQILGQKVEFLVSFYNNEISEKSEIFDDQFSVERPDGSNFTLKIRSTKLEDSAMYFCASGLAGGDEQFFGPGTRLTVL.

This chain joins TRBV29-1 and TRBJ2-7, with 10 bases aligning to TRBD1. This CDR3 is built from 16 residues. Germline V CDR1 and CDR2: SQVTM, ANQGSEA. V shed 0 bases, J shed 7 bases, and the junction held 12 bases outside the gene matches. The CDR3 is CSVEDHVGQGFDEQYF. Written as DNA, the CDR3 is TGCAGCGTTGAAGATCACGTGGGACAGGGGTTTGATGAGCAGTACTTC.